The rows below give T cell receptor beta chains drawn from one sample of a study of graft-versus-host responses after intestinal transplantation. Clones were sequenced by immunoSEQ multiplex PCR, and TCRdb holds only the in-frame ones, with some missing. The sample holds 85,000 to 90,000 clones; around 86% are singletons and the top ten take approximately 17%. Their antigens are not known. Sequences were derived from unstimulated CD8+ T cells sorted from spleen or lymph node cells, sampled before intestinal transplant. These receptors all stem from a human donor who received an intestinal transplant. CDR3s include the opening cysteine and the closing phenylalanine or tryptophan. D genes are given only for firm matches. Size is stated for part of the rows, as once, few or many counts, or as a class when the clone is expanded.

size	D	V	J	CDR3	DNA
NA	NA	TRBV5-1	TRBJ1-2	CASSWGGFDGYTF	TGCGCCAGCAGCTGGGGAGGGTTCGATGGCTACACCTTC
NA	NA	TRBV6-5	TRBJ2-3	CASRPGVSTDTQYF	TGTGCCAGCAGACCAGGGGTTAGCACAGATACGCAGTATTTT
NA	NA	TRBV27	TRBJ2-5	CASSLFASGETQYF	TGTGCCAGCAGTTTATTCGCCTCCGGAGAGACCCAGTACTTC
NA	NA	TRBV5-1	TRBJ1-1	CASSLEGVRRSEAFF	TGCGCCAGCAGCTTGGAGGGGGTACGAAGGTCTGAAGCTTTCTTT
NA	NA	TRBV6-4	TRBJ1-3	CATPGQPPVLNTIYF	TGTGCCACCCCTGGGCAGCCCCCGGTCCTAAACACCATATATTTT
NA	TRBD1	TRBV7-6	TRBJ2-2	CASSFAGGVGELFF	TGTGCCAGCAGCTTCGCAGGGGGAGTCGGGGAGCTGTTTTTT
NA	TRBD1	TRBV13	TRBJ1-3	CASSLDQTGAGNTIYF	TGTGCCAGCAGCTTAGACCAGACAGGGGCTGGAAACACCATATATTTT
NA	NA	TRBV5-1	TRBJ2-1	CASSPSDTEQFF	TGCGCCAGCAGCCCCTCTGATACTGAGCAGTTCTTC
NA	NA	TRBV6-1	TRBJ2-7	CASTGRDKTSQQYF	TGTGCCAGCACTGGACGGGACAAGACGTCCCAGCAGTACTTC
NA	TRBD2	TRBV7-3	TRBJ2-3	CASSLTSGVADTQYF	TGTGCCAGCAGCTTAACTAGCGGGGTGGCAGATACGCAGTATTTT
NA	TRBD1	TRBV5-4	TRBJ1-1	CASSWGTGGTEAFF	TGTGCCAGCAGCTGGGGGACAGGGGGCACTGAAGCTTTCTTT
NA	NA	TRBV5-1	TRBJ1-2	CASSLVLAGADYGYTF	TGCGCCAGCAGCTTGGTCTTGGCAGGGGCGGACTATGGCTACACCTTC
NA	NA	TRBV5-4	TRBJ1-3	CASSLAIKGDTIYF	TGTGCCAGCAGCTTGGCCATTAAGGGAGACACCATATATTTT
NA	NA	TRBV4-2	TRBJ2-1	CASSRLDTFGIDEQFF	TGTGCCAGCAGCCGACTGGACACCTTTGGAATCGATGAGCAGTTCTTC
NA	TRBD1	TRBV27	TRBJ1-5	CASSLRDRNQPQHF	TGTGCCAGCAGTTTAAGGGACAGAAATCAGCCCCAGCATTTT
NA	NA	TRBV10-1	TRBJ1-1	CASSPGNTEAFF	TGCGCCAGCAGCCCAGGTAACACTGAAGCTTTCTTT
NA	NA	TRBV27	TRBJ2-5	CASSLGETQYF	TGTGCCAGCAGTTTGGGAGAGACCCAGTACTTC
NA	NA	TRBV6-6	TRBJ2-7	CASGGFTYEQYF	TGTGCCAGCGGGGGCTTCACCTACGAGCAGTACTTC
NA	NA	TRBV15	TRBJ2-7	CATSRDRTTYEQYF	TGTGCCACCAGCAGAGATAGGACTACCTACGAGCAGTACTTC
NA	NA	TRBV27	TRBJ1-5	CASSSAGWAQPQHF	TGTGCCAGCAGTAGCGCAGGGTGGGCTCAGCCCCAGCATTTT
NA	TRBD1	TRBV28	TRBJ2-1	CASSFLGQGYNEQFF	TGTGCCAGCAGTTTTCTAGGACAGGGCTACAATGAGCAGTTCTTC
NA	NA	TRBV11-2	TRBJ1-1	CASSLEGGEAFF	TGTGCCAGCAGCTTAGAGGGCGGTGAAGCTTTCTTT
NA	NA	TRBV14	TRBJ2-1	CASSQGTAYNEQFF	TGTGCCAGCAGCCAAGGGACAGCCTACAATGAGCAGTTCTTC
NA	TRBD1	TRBV27	TRBJ1-2	CASSLSPGGYGYTF	TGTGCCAGCAGTTTATCCCCAGGGGGCTATGGCTACACCTTC
NA	TRBD2	TRBV7-6	TRBJ2-2	CASSPLAGGTTGELFF	TGTGCCAGCAGCCCCCTAGCGGGAGGCACCACCGGGGAGCTGTTTTTT
NA	NA	TRBV28	TRBJ2-1	CASSLGGNEQFF	TGTGCCAGCAGTTTAGGTGGTAATGAGCAGTTCTTC
NA	NA	TRBV6-5	TRBJ2-1	CASSYSSGGPYNEQFF	TGTGCCAGCAGTTACTCGAGTGGGGGGCCATACAATGAGCAGTTCTTC
few	NA	TRBV2	TRBJ2-3	CASSALVPETQYF	TGTGCCAGCAGTGCACTAGTACCCGAGACGCAGTATTTT
NA	NA	TRBV15	TRBJ1-5	CATSRDDYGQPQHF	TGTGCCACCAGCAGAGATGATTACGGCCAGCCCCAGCATTTT
NA	TRBD1	TRBV28	TRBJ1-2	CASSPFTGDGYTF	TGTGCCAGCAGTCCGTTCACAGGGGATGGCTACACCTTC
NA	NA	TRBV7-9	TRBJ1-2	CASSLFRREENGYTF	TGTGCCAGCAGCTTATTTAGGAGGGAGGAAAATGGCTACACCTTC
NA	NA	TRBV7-9	TRBJ2-5	CASSLSIPGEETQYF	TGTGCCAGCAGCTTATCGATCCCGGGAGAGGAGACCCAGTACTTC
few	TRBD2	TRBV5-4	TRBJ2-7	CASSPGMTSGVYEQYF	TGTGCCAGCAGCCCTGGAATGACTAGCGGGGTTTACGAGCAGTACTTC
NA	NA	TRBV6-5	TRBJ2-2	CASKGSFTNTGELFF	TGTGCCAGCAAAGGTTCATTTACGAACACCGGGGAGCTGTTTTTT
NA	NA	TRBV28	TRBJ1-2	CASSLGAGDGYTF	TGTGCCAGCAGTTTAGGGGCGGGGGATGGCTACACCTTC
NA	NA	TRBV25-1	TRBJ1-4	CASSDMREGANEKLFF	TGTGCCAGCAGTGATATGAGGGAGGGGGCTAATGAAAAACTGTTTTTT
NA	NA	TRBV30	TRBJ2-3	CAWSAPPDTQYF	TGTGCCTGGAGTGCCCCCCCAGATACGCAGTATTTT
few	NA	TRBV9	TRBJ1-1	CASSVQVKNTEAFF	TGTGCCAGCAGCGTACAGGTGAAGAACACTGAAGCTTTCTTT
NA	NA	TRBV4-1	TRBJ2-3	CASSPGHSTDTQYF	TGCGCCAGCAGCCCGGGACATAGCACAGATACGCAGTATTTT
NA	NA	TRBV7-9	TRBJ2-2	CASSFEGTGELFF	TGTGCCAGCAGTTTCGAGGGCACCGGGGAGCTGTTTTTT
NA	NA	TRBV6-5	TRBJ1-2	CASGLSNYGYTF	TGTGCCAGCGGACTGTCTAACTATGGCTACACCTTC
NA	NA	TRBV5-6	TRBJ1-5	CASSLGAQPQHF	TGTGCCAGCAGCTTGGGAGCTCAGCCCCAGCATTTT
NA	NA	TRBV4-1	TRBJ1-1	CASSPQFPGMNTEAFF	TGCGCCAGCAGCCCCCAATTCCCGGGTATGAACACTGAAGCTTTCTTT
NA	TRBD1	TRBV7-9	TRBJ1-2	CASLGTGFKPNYGYTF	TGTGCCAGCCTGGGGACAGGATTCAAACCTAACTATGGCTACACCTTC